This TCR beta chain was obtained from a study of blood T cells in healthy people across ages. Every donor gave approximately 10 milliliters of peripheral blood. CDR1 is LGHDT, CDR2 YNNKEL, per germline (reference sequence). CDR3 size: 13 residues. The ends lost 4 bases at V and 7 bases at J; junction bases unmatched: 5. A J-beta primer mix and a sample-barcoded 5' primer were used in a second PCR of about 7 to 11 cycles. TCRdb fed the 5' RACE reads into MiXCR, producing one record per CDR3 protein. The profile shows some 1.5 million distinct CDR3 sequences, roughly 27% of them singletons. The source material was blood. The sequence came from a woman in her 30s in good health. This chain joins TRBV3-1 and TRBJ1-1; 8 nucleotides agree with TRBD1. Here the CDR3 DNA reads TGTGCCAGCAGCCCAGGACAGGGAGGTGAAGCTTTCTTT. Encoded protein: CASSPGQGGEAFF.